Presented here are 30 T cell receptor beta chains from one specimen sequenced in a study of T cell responses to AZD1222 COVID-19 vaccine. Profiled with immunoSEQ multiplex PCR; TCRdb holds only in-frame clones, not every one. The sample holds around 140,000 clones, about nine tenths seen once. Sequenced material: peripheral blood, taken on day 0 of AZD1222 vaccination. The receptor source for this set is an adult in good health.

The gene calls are TRBV6-5 and TRBJ2-7; 14 positions agree with TRBD2. Per germline, CDR1 MNHEY and CDR2 SVGAGI. V shed 4 bases and J 7 bases; nucleotides not matched to a gene: 6. The CDR3 has 15 amino acids. The CDR3 sequence: CASSSTSGRAGEQYF. CDR3 DNA sequence: TGTGCCAGCAGTTCGACTAGCGGGAGGGCGGGGGAGCAGTACTTC.

The V gene is TRBV5-8, the J gene TRBJ1-2, with TRBD1 matching 12 bases. V shed 8 bases and J 7 bases; nucleotides not matched to a gene: 9. CDR3 length equals 14 residues. CDR1 and CDR2 from the germline V gene are SGHTS and YDEGEE. This CDR3 reads CARAKGTGGSGYTF. The CDR3 DNA is TGTGCCAGGGCGAAGGGGACAGGGGGCTCTGGCTACACCTTC. Drawing the rest from reference TRBV5-8 and TRBJ1-2, the complete variable domain is EAGVTQSPTHLIKTRGQQATLRCSPISGHTSVYWYQQALGLGLQFLLWYDEGEERNRGNFPPRFSGRQFPNYSSELNVNALELEDSALYLCARAKGTGGSGYTFGSGTRLTVV.

The chain links TRBV5-1 to TRBJ2-1; 13 positions match TRBD2. Germline V gene lookup returns CDR1 SGHRS and CDR2 YFSETQ. The CDR3 is made up of 20 amino acids. Trimming cost V 5 bases and J 2 bases; bases outside gene matches: 16. DNA of the CDR3: TGCGCCAGCAGTCCGGCACGGACTAGCGGGAGAGGCCAACCCTACAATGAGCAGTTCTTC. It codes for CASSPARTSGRGQPYNEQFF.

In regard to this clone: The identical CDR3 is also encoded by other nucleotide sequences in the sample. This chain joins TRBV7-2 and TRBJ1-1; D unresolved. This CDR3 spans 14 amino acids. Germline assignment: CDR1 SGHTA and CDR2 FQGNSA. With 3 bases removed from V and 1 base from J, the gap between germline ends came to 9 bases. As DNA, the CDR3 is TGTGCCAGCAGCTTGGTGCGGGGGAACACTGAAGCTTTCTTT. Protein sequence: CASSLVRGNTEAFF.

The V call is TRBV3-1 (or the pseudogene TRBV3-2), the J call TRBJ2-3, with 10 bases identical to TRBD2. The length of the CDR3 is 17 residues. The J segment lost 3 bases and the V segment lost 1 base, leaving 7 bases of the junction unmatched. Germline V gene sequence: CDR1 LGHDT, CDR2 YNNKEL (reference sequence). CDR3 DNA: TGTGCCAGCAGCCAAGTCGTAGCGGGAGGTTGGACAGATACGCAGTATTTT. This translates into CASSQVVAGGWTDTQYF.

The chain combines TRBV27 with TRBJ1-2, with no clear D. This CDR3 spans 13 amino acids. Trimming stripped 5 bases from V and 4 bases from J, with 11 bases between. Per the germline V gene, CDR1 is MNHEY and CDR2 is SMNVEV (reference sequence). The CDR3 here is CASSASKIYGYTF. The CDR3, as DNA: TGTGCCAGCAGTGCATCCAAGATCTATGGCTACACCTTC.

V usage is TRBV6-5 and J usage is TRBJ1-2, with D unclear. The CDR3 length is 14 residues. Trimming pared 0 bases from V and 2 bases from J, leaving 7 bases between. Germline loops: CDR1 MNHEY, CDR2 SVGAGI. DNA for the CDR3: TGTGCCAGCAGTTACTCTTCAGGCAACTATGGCTACACCTTC. Protein product: CASSYSSGNYGYTF.

The J gene is TRBJ1-2, the V gene TRBV25-1; D gene unclear. Germline V gene data show CDR1 as MGHDK and CDR2 as SYGVNS. This CDR3 spans 15 amino acids. V shed 6 bases and J shed 8 bases, with 22 bases lying between them. CDR3 DNA sequence: TGTGCCAGCAGCCTCGGGGAGACACCTTCGGGAGGCTACACCTTC. It specifies CASSLGETPSGGYTF.

The chain has TRBV4-1 and TRBJ1-5, with TRBD1 matching 11 bases. The CDR3 contains 18 residues. V was clipped by 1 base and J by 7 bases; unmatched bases: 12. Germline CDR1 MGHRA, CDR2 YSYEKL. The chain's CDR3 is CASSQAYGQGASRQPQHF. The CDR3 DNA reads as TGCGCCAGCAGCCAAGCCTATGGACAGGGGGCTTCCAGGCAGCCCCAGCATTTT.

The chain links TRBV6-6 to TRBJ1-5, with D perhaps TRBD1 (6 bases). The CDR3 loop spans 14 amino acids. The V end was cut by 7 bases, the J end by 0 bases, with 10 bases between. Germline-derived CDR1 and CDR2 are MNHNY and SVGAGI (reference sequence). The DNA of the CDR3 is TGTGCCAGCACCGGGGGCCTTAGCAATCAGCCCCAGCATTTT. This gives the protein CASTGGLSNQPQHF.

The chain uses TRBV28 and TRBJ1-3, with unresolved D. The CDR3 runs 12 residues. Per germline, CDR1 MDHEN and CDR2 SYDVKM. Trimming took off 1 base at V and 4 bases at J, with 2 bases between the two ends. CDR3 sequence reads: CASSLYGNTIYF. Written as DNA, the CDR3 is TGTGCCAGCAGTTTATACGGAAACACCATATATTTT.

The chain employs TRBV4-1 and TRBJ2-3; 7 nucleotides match TRBD2. The CDR3 runs 16 residues. Trimming took 3 bases from V and 4 from J; bases not matched to a gene: 10. Germline CDR1 and CDR2: MGHRA and YSYEKL. CDR3 sequence (DNA): TGCGCCAGCAGCCATTGGGGGAGGGCGGAGGCAGATACGCAGTATTTT. Its protein product is CASSHWGRAEADTQYF.

The V call is TRBV4-1, the J call TRBJ2-7; the D is unclear. The germline CDR1 and CDR2 sequences are MGHRA and YSYEKL. The CDR3 has 15 residues. V gave up 0 bases and J gave up 9 bases, with 18 bases separating them. Here the CDR3 DNA reads TGCGCCAGCAGCCAAGAAGATCGGAGTTACCAAGGGCAGTACTTC. It codes for CASSQEDRSYQGQYF.

CDR3 loop: CANTRGFQTEAFF. The DNA for the CDR3 is TGTGCCAATACCAGGGGGTTCCAGACTGAAGCTTTCTTT. The chain links TRBV30 to TRBJ1-1; 7 bases agree with TRBD1. Unmatched junction bases numbered 11, after V lost 8 bases and J lost 5 bases. Germline V CDR1 and CDR2: GTSNPN, SVGIG (reference sequence). The CDR3 extends over 13 amino acids.

The chain carries TRBV24-1 and TRBJ2-1, with D possibly matching TRBD2 (5 bases). In germline, CDR1 is KGHDR, CDR2 SFDVKD. This CDR3 comprises 14 residues. With 5 bases removed from V and 6 bases from J, the gap between germline ends came to 13 bases. CDR3 in amino acids: CATSGAPGGNEQFF. CDR3 sequence (DNA): TGTGCCACCAGTGGGGCCCCAGGAGGCAATGAGCAGTTCTTC.

The chain combines TRBV7-3 with TRBJ2-5, with D possibly being TRBD2 (6 bases). V was trimmed by 0 bases and J by 2 bases, leaving 10 bases between them. This CDR3 has 15 amino acids. Germline V CDR1 and CDR2: SGHTA, FQGTGA. Written as DNA, the CDR3 is TGTGCCAGCAGCTTAACGGGGGAGGTACAAGAGACCCAGTACTTC. Protein sequence: CASSLTGEVQETQYF.

This chain uses TRBV2 with TRBJ1-5; D not certain. Germline V gene lookup returns CDR1 SNHLY and CDR2 FYNNEI. CDR3 length: 15 residues. The V end lost 4 bases, the J end lost 2 bases, and 12 bases lay between the germline ends. This CDR3 reads CASSVSGPGNQPQHF. CDR3 sequence (DNA): TGTGCCAGCAGTGTGTCAGGTCCTGGCAATCAGCCCCAGCATTTT. Supplemented by reference TRBV2 and TRBJ1-5, the full variable domain reads EPEVTQTPSHQVTQMGQEVILRCVPISNHLYFYWYRQILGQKVEFLVSFYNNEISEKSEIFDDQFSVERPDGSNFTLKIRSTKLEDSAMYFCASSVSGPGNQPQHFGDGTRLSIL.

This clone has only one observation. The chain uses TRBV7-3 and TRBJ2-3; D is possibly TRBD1 (5 bases). Trimming stripped 4 bases from V and 5 bases from J, with 13 bases between. Germline-derived CDR1 and CDR2 are SGHTA and FQGTGA. There are 14 residues in the CDR3. The CDR3 DNA sequence: TGTGCCAGCAGCTCTTGGGGCATCGGAGATACGCAGTATTTT. It specifies CASSSWGIGDTQYF.

The chain is built from TRBV4-3 and TRBJ1-2; no firm D call. Per the germline V gene, CDR1 is LGHNA and CDR2 is YSLEER. V lost 0 bases and J 7 bases, leaving 18 bases between the germline ends. This CDR3 spans 16 amino acids. CDR3 in DNA: TGCGCCAGCAGCCAAGATCTCTTTCCCCGAGCAGGTGGCTACACCTTC. This sequence encodes CASSQDLFPRAGGYTF.

CDR3 nucleotide sequence: TGCGCCAGCAGCCAAGATGCCGTCGGTCGCGGACCCGCGGCGACCCAGTACTTC. It codes for CASSQDAVGRGPAATQYF. The chain combines TRBV4-3 with TRBJ2-5; D remains ambiguous. The CDR3 contains 18 residues. V dropped 0 bases and J dropped 7 bases, with 24 bases sitting between them. Germline-derived CDR1 and CDR2 are LGHNA and YSLEER.

The chain is built from TRBV6-5 and TRBJ1-2; 10 bases align to TRBD1. This CDR3 comprises 15 residues. The V segment lost 6 bases and the J segment 2 bases; nucleotides outside the gene matches: 6. Germline CDR1 reads MNHEY; CDR2 reads SVGAGI. The CDR3 loop reads CASRRVDRGNYGYTF. Here the CDR3 DNA reads TGTGCCAGCAGGAGAGTGGACAGGGGGAACTATGGCTACACCTTC.

The chain recombines TRBV27 with TRBJ2-7, with TRBD1 identical over 9 bases. The CDR3 has 15 residues. Germline V gives CDR1 MNHEY, CDR2 SMNVEV (reference sequence). V gave up 5 bases and J gave up 4 bases; unmatched junction bases: 9. The CDR3 nucleotides are TGTGCCAGCAGTGTGATAACCGGGACAGGGTACGAGCAGTACTTC. Translating gives CASSVITGTGYEQYF.

V is TRBV7-2 and J is TRBJ2-7, with TRBD2 identical over 11 bases. Germline V CDR1 and CDR2: SGHTA, FQGNSA. The V gene end was trimmed by 4 bases and the J gene end by 3 bases; junction bases not matched to a gene: 8. The length of the CDR3 is 16 residues. CDR3 sequence (DNA): TGTGCCAGCAGCTCGCGGACTAGCGGGTACCACTACGAGCAGTACTTC. As protein: CASSSRTSGYHYEQYF.

J is TRBJ1-1 and V is TRBV13; weak D call: TRBD1 (5 bases). The CDR3 length is 13 residues. Trimming left V 5 bases short and J 6 bases short, with 13 bases between. Germline V gene data show CDR1 as PRHDT and CDR2 as FYEKMQ (reference sequence). The CDR3 nucleotides read TGTGCCAGCAGCCACACTCGGGGGGCTGAAGCTTTCTTT. Translation: CASSHTRGAEAFF.

The chain recombines TRBV2 with TRBJ1-3; D gene unclear. V lost 2 bases, J lost 0 bases, and 14 bases lay in between. This CDR3 region has 17 residues. Germline V CDR1 and CDR2: SNHLY, FYNNEI. CDR3 DNA: TGTGCCAGCAGTGAATCGAGTCCCTTGATCTCTGGAAACACCATATATTTT. This encodes CASSESSPLISGNTIYF.

The chain uses TRBV28 and TRBJ2-7, with D perhaps matching TRBD1 (6 bases). Germline values: CDR1 MDHEN, CDR2 SYDVKM. This CDR3 spans 13 amino acids. The V gene lost 8 bases and the J gene lost 2 bases, with 13 bases spanning the gap. CDR3 loop: CASLNGQTYEQYF. In DNA, the CDR3 is TGTGCCAGCCTAAACGGACAGACCTACGAGCAGTACTTC. The full variable domain, in which reference TRBV28 and TRBJ2-7 provide the parts outside the CDR3, is DVKVTQSSRYLVKRTGEKVFLECVQDMDHENMFWYRQDPGLGLRLIYFSYDVKMKEKGDIPEGYSVSREKKERFSLILESASTNQTSMYLCASLNGQTYEQYFGPGTRLTVT.

The V and J genes are TRBV29-1 and TRBJ2-3; 7 bases align to TRBD2. The CDR3 runs 13 residues. The germline V gene has CDR1 SQVTM and CDR2 ANQGSEA. The trim removed 2 bases at V and 4 bases at J, leaving 3 bases unmatched. The CDR3 DNA reads as TGCAGCGTTGAACCGGGGGGTGCAGATACGCAGTATTTT. It encodes CSVEPGGADTQYF.

CDR3 nucleotides: TGTGCCAGCAGCGGGGTGAGGGGAAGCTCCTACAATGAGCAGTTCTTC. Its protein is CASSGVRGSSYNEQFF. This rearrangement joins TRBV9 to TRBJ2-1, with D perhaps assigned TRBD1 or TRBD2 (5 bases each). Trimming left V 3 bases short and J 0 bases short, with 13 bases between. CDR3 length equals 16 residues. Germline-derived CDR1 and CDR2 are SGDLS and YYNGEE.

CDR3 amino acids: CASTGQGNEKLFF. CDR3 nucleotide sequence: TGTGCCAGCACGGGGCAGGGGAATGAAAAACTGTTTTTT. The rearrangement links TRBV2 to TRBJ1-4, with D possibly matching TRBD1 (6 bases). Germline V lookup: CDR1 SNHLY, CDR2 FYNNEI. The ends were cut back, 7 bases at V and 5 bases at J, with 11 bases in the middle. The CDR3 extends over 13 amino acids.

This clone occurred once. The chain carries TRBV24-1 and TRBJ2-5; 11 nucleotides agree with TRBD1. In germline, CDR1 is KGHDR, CDR2 SFDVKD. This CDR3 spans 19 amino acids. J gave up 1 base and V 3 bases, and 12 bases lay outside the gene matches. The DNA for the CDR3 is TGTGCCACCAGTGATGCTGGACAGGGGGCTGGTTCTGGCCAAGAGACCCAGTACTTC. This sequence encodes CATSDAGQGAGSGQETQYF.